The clone carrying this T cell receptor (beta chain) is a singleton in its sample. The repertoire was sequenced with immunoSEQ multiplex PCR; TCRdb's copy has only in-frame clones and lacks some. There are more than 20,000 clones in the sample; approximately 80% occur only once, and roughly 2.4% lies in the top ten. V shed 4 bases, J shed 7 bases, and the junction held 13 bases outside the gene matches. CDR3 length equals 16 residues. Germline V CDR1 and CDR2: MNHGY, SAAAGT. This sample was taken from a study of preoperative IRX-2 immunotherapy in early breast cancer. Sample treatment: preoperative locoregional IRX-2 cytokine immunotherapy. Samples came from a phase Ib trial of preoperative locoregional IRX-2 cytokine immunotherapy.

The chain links TRBV6-8 to TRBJ2-1, with TRBD1 matching 7 bases. This clonotype originated in a human donor with breast cancer. Sequenced material: lymph node tissue, taken before IRX-2 immunotherapy. The CDR3 coding sequence is TGTGCCAGCAGTTCCCCGACAGGGATGGGCTCTAATGAGCAGTTCTTC. Residues: CASSSPTGMGSNEQFF.